This section outlines one T cell receptor (beta chain) sequence together with its context. Germline CDR1 and CDR2: LNHDA and SQIVND (reference sequence). The CDR3 is made up of 16 amino acids. Trimming stripped 7 bases from V and 0 bases from J, with 13 bases between. The data were obtained in a study of cytomegalovirus exposure and HLA in healthy donors. About the research overall: An analysis done earlier identified roughly 120 million unique TCR beta sequences from about 180 million T cells.

The primer mix had 60 Vbeta and 13 Jbeta primers. The protocol was immunoSEQ multiplex PCR, while the TCRdb copy is restricted to in-frame clones and leaves out a portion. The data hold approximately 150,000 clones, with roughly three quarters observed a single time. The V and J genes are TRBV19 and TRBJ2-6; D gene uncertain. The sequence was collected from a male donor in good health and CMV-seronegative. Input material: PBMCs. The CDR3 region is CASISLTYSGANVLTF. Written as DNA, the CDR3 is TGTGCCAGTATTTCTCTAACCTACTCTGGGGCCAACGTCCTGACTTTC.